The 29 T cell receptor beta chains listed next were all sequenced from one sample in a study of blood T cell repertoires in COVID-19. Produced via immunoSEQ multiplex PCR; TCRdb's table is partial and in-frame only. The repertoire has 90,000 to 100,000 clones, roughly 80% of them found once; the top ten carry approximately 4.5%. Material for sequencing was peripheral blood. The receptors were gathered from a man between 60 and 70 years old with acute or convalescent COVID-19.

The chain employs TRBV24-1 and TRBJ1-5; 8 positions agree with TRBD1. Germline trimming cut 4 bases from V and 0 bases from J; bases unmatched to any gene: 13. Germline V gives CDR1 KGHDR, CDR2 SFDVKD. The CDR3 totals 19 residues. The CDR3 DNA is TGTGCCACCAGTGAGACTCCGGGACAGGCTGGTGGTAGCAATCAGCCCCAGCATTTT. As protein: CATSETPGQAGGSNQPQHF.

V and J are TRBV6-5 and TRBJ2-1; 11 positions match TRBD2. V lost 10 bases, J lost 8 bases, and 10 bases stayed unmatched. The CDR3 has 14 amino acids. The V gene's germline CDR1 is MNHEY and CDR2 SVGAGI. CDR3 DNA: TGTGCCACTCAAGTACTAGCGGGAGCCGATGAGCAGTTCTTC. It codes for CATQVLAGADEQFF.

This clone was counted only a few times. The rearrangement joins TRBV10-1 to TRBJ2-1, with a possible D match to TRBD1 (6 bases). CDR1 is WNHNN, CDR2 SYGVQD, per germline (reference sequence). Trimming removed 5 bases from V and 2 bases from J, with 13 bases in between. The length of the CDR3 is 15 residues. The CDR3 nucleotides are TGCGCCAGCAGTCGGACAGTAAGCCCCTACAATGAGCAGTTCTTC. Its protein is CASSRTVSPYNEQFF.

V gene TRBV4-2 combines with J gene TRBJ2-3; the D is unclear. Germline V lookup: CDR1 LGHNA, CDR2 YNFKEQ. This CDR3 is built from 16 residues. V lost 0 bases, J lost 0 bases, and 10 bases lay in between. CDR3 DNA sequence: TGTGCCAGCAGCCAAGACTGGGTCGGGAGCACAGATACGCAGTATTTT. Translated, it gives CASSQDWVGSTDTQYF.

The V and J genes are TRBV28 and TRBJ2-7, with TRBD1 matching over 7 bases. CDR1 and CDR2 from the germline V gene are MDHEN and SYDVKM. The CDR3 is 14 amino acids. The V gene end was trimmed by 5 bases and the J gene end by 5 bases; junction bases not matched to a gene: 9. The CDR3 sequence is CASSPTGLEDEQYF. The CDR3 DNA sequence: TGTGCCAGCAGTCCGACAGGGCTAGAAGACGAGCAGTACTTC.

This chain links TRBV6-5 with TRBJ1-2, with 7 bases that match TRBD1. Germline assignment: CDR1 MNHEY and CDR2 SVGAGI. The CDR3 loop spans 13 amino acids. V shed 6 bases and J 6 bases; nucleotides not matched to a gene: 7. CDR3 sequence reads: CASRAPGTDGYTF. CDR3 nucleotides: TGTGCCAGCAGGGCCCCCGGGACAGATGGCTACACCTTC.

The V gene is TRBV24-1, the J gene TRBJ1-5; no definite D call. CDR3 length: 15 residues. Germline CDR1 KGHDR, CDR2 SFDVKD. Trimming took off 5 bases at V and 2 bases at J, with 12 bases between the two ends. As DNA, the CDR3 is TGTGCCACCAGTGTTCTCCCCGGGGGCAATCAGCCCCAGCATTTT. Protein: CATSVLPGGNQPQHF.

This chain links TRBV20-1 with TRBJ1-2, with 8 bases matching TRBD1. From germline, CDR1 is DFQATT and CDR2 SNEGSKA (reference sequence). This CDR3 is 16 amino acids long. J lost 3 bases, V lost 3 bases, and 12 bases had no gene match. CDR3 sequence: CSASDTRTGFHYGYTF. DNA for the CDR3: TGCAGTGCTAGTGACACAAGGACAGGGTTTCACTATGGCTACACCTTC.

This chain uses TRBV7-2 with TRBJ2-7, with a tentative D call TRBD1 (6 bases). V lost 1 base and J lost 4, with 8 bases in between. Germline values: CDR1 SGHTA, CDR2 FQGNSA. This CDR3 region has 13 residues. CDR3 DNA: TGTGCCAGCAGCTTAGAGGACAGATACGAGCAGTACTTC. Translated: CASSLEDRYEQYF.

V usage is TRBV4-1 and J usage is TRBJ2-1, with 12 bases identical to TRBD2. CDR1 MGHRA and CDR2 YSYEKL come from the germline V gene. V lost 3 bases to trimming and J lost 2 bases; unmatched junction nucleotides: 5. The CDR3 consists of 17 residues. CDR3 bases: TGCGCCAGCAGCCAGGAGGCTAGCGGGGGGGCCTACAATGAGCAGTTCTTC. It specifies CASSQEASGGAYNEQFF.

This sequence joins TRBV5-4 and TRBJ2-7; the D gene is possibly TRBD1 (5 bases). V gave up 6 bases and J gave up 1 base, with 20 bases separating them. The CDR3 contains 16 residues. Germline CDR1 and CDR2: SGHNT and YYREEE (reference sequence). The CDR3 DNA is TGTGCCAGCACCTCAGGACAAGGGATGGGGTCCTACGAGCAGTACTTC. Translation: CASTSGQGMGSYEQYF. Filled out from reference TRBV5-4 and TRBJ2-7, the complete variable domain reads ETGVTQSPTHLIKTRGQQVTLRCSSQSGHNTVSWYQQALGQGPQFIFQYYREEENGRGNFPPRFSGLQFPNYSSELNVNALELDDSALYLCASTSGQGMGSYEQYFGPGTRLTVT.

V is TRBV5-1 and J is TRBJ1-4; D uncertain. Per the germline V gene, CDR1 is SGHRS and CDR2 is YFSETQ. The CDR3 has 14 amino acids. V lost 0 bases to trimming and J lost 7 bases, with 10 bases between them. The CDR3 region has the DNA TGCGCCAGCAGCTTGGCACCCAGTGGTGAAAAACTGTTTTTT. Translation gives CASSLAPSGEKLFF.

The chain links TRBV6-4 to TRBJ2-1; 9 bases are a match to TRBD1. This CDR3 has 16 amino acids. CDR1 and CDR2 (germline): MRHNA, SNTAGT. V was clipped by 4 bases and J by 3 bases; unmatched bases: 7. The CDR3 region is CASSALGTGYYNEQFF. The CDR3 DNA follows: TGTGCCAGCAGTGCCCTGGGGACAGGGTACTACAATGAGCAGTTCTTC.

This clone was seen ten or more times. The J gene is TRBJ2-5, the V gene TRBV3-1 (or the pseudogene TRBV3-2); possibly TRBD2 for D (6 bases). V dropped 1 base and J dropped 9 bases, with 6 bases sitting between them. In germline, CDR1 is LGHDT, CDR2 YNNKEL (reference sequence). The CDR3 extends over 11 amino acids. The DNA of the CDR3 is TGTGCCAGCAGCCAAGCGGGGGCCCAGTACTTC. This translates into CASSQAGAQYF.

The gene calls are TRBV18 and TRBJ1-1; TRBD1 agrees at 7 bases. The germline CDR1 and CDR2 sequences are KGHSH and LQKENI. The CDR3 loop spans 17 amino acids. V lost 2 bases and J lost 0; bases outside the gene matches: 9. The CDR3 DNA is TGTGCCAGCTCACCAGGGGCAGGGGGGACGGTGAACACTGAAGCTTTCTTT. Translation: CASSPGAGGTVNTEAFF.

This chain joins TRBV11-3 and TRBJ2-5; D is perhaps TRBD2 (6 bases). Trimming shortened V by 3 bases and J by 2 bases, and 13 bases separated the two germline ends. From germline, CDR1 is SGHNT and CDR2 YENEEA. CDR3 length: 15 amino acids. The DNA for the CDR3 is TGTGCCAGCAGCTTTACCGCGGGAAATCAAGAGACCCAGTACTTC. Encoded protein: CASSFTAGNQETQYF.

The gene calls are TRBV2 and TRBJ1-4; tentative D call: TRBD1 (5 bases). Between the trimmed V and J ends, which lost 6 bases and 7 bases, there was a span of 18 bases. The CDR3 is made up of 15 amino acids. Germline CDR1 is SNHLY and CDR2 is FYNNEI. CDR3 sequence (DNA): TGTGCCAGCAGCGCACTCGTTGGGGGGGGTGAAAAACTGTTTTTT. It encodes CASSALVGGGEKLFF.

This rearrangement joins TRBV9 to TRBJ1-2, with 8 bases identical to TRBD1. The CDR3 has 15 amino acids. Germline V lookup: CDR1 SGDLS, CDR2 YYNGEE. The V and J ends lost 0 bases and 4 bases, in that order; junction bases with no gene match: 5. CDR3 coding DNA: TGTGCCAGCAGCGTAGAGGACAGGGCTCCCTATGGCTACACCTTC. It specifies CASSVEDRAPYGYTF.

This clone was observed a few times. The chain carries TRBV5-4 and TRBJ2-7, with 10 positions matching TRBD2. CDR3 length: 16 amino acids. The germline V gene has CDR1 SGHNT and CDR2 YYREEE (reference sequence). Germline trimming cut 3 bases from V and 6 bases from J; bases unmatched to any gene: 12. The CDR3 is CASSSRSGGSPSEQYF. CDR3 nucleotide sequence: TGTGCCAGCAGCTCCCGTAGCGGGGGGAGCCCCAGCGAGCAGTACTTC. The complete variable domain, with remaining parts taken from reference TRBV5-4 and TRBJ2-7, reads ETGVTQSPTHLIKTRGQQVTLRCSSQSGHNTVSWYQQALGQGPQFIFQYYREEENGRGNFPPRFSGLQFPNYSSELNVNALELDDSALYLCASSSRSGGSPSEQYFGPGTRLTVT.

The chain recombines TRBV6-5 with TRBJ1-6, with D perhaps TRBD1 (6 bases). The CDR3 contains 14 residues. V lost 5 bases and J 1 base, leaving 6 bases between the germline ends. Germline V gene data show CDR1 as MNHEY and CDR2 as SVGAGI. For the CDR3, the DNA is TGTGCCAGCAGTCAGGGGTCCTATAATTCACCCCTCCACTTT. Amino acids: CASSQGSYNSPLHF.

V gene TRBV27 combines with J gene TRBJ2-3; TRBD2 matches at 8 bases. V was pared by 8 bases and J by 4 bases, with 8 bases of the junction left unmatched. Germline CDR1 reads MNHEY; CDR2 reads SMNVEV (reference sequence). This CDR3 is 14 amino acids long. The CDR3 is CASGAGVPSDTQYF. The CDR3 region has the DNA TGTGCCAGCGGAGCGGGAGTCCCCTCAGATACGCAGTATTTT.

In its sample, this clone was seen a few times. CDR3 protein: CASSPDHAGRGPTDTQYF. DNA for the CDR3: TGTGCCAGCAGCCCGGATCACGCAGGGAGGGGCCCCACAGATACGCAGTATTTT. The V call is TRBV3-1 (or the pseudogene TRBV3-2), the J call TRBJ2-3; 7 nucleotides line up with TRBD2. The CDR3 spans 18 residues. J gave up 2 bases and V 4 bases, and 15 bases lay outside the gene matches. Germline V gene data show CDR1 as LGHDT and CDR2 as YNNKEL (reference sequence).

This chain uses TRBV7-9 with TRBJ1-1, with 10 positions matching TRBD1. The CDR3 sequence is 18 residues long. Germline V gene data show CDR1 as SEHNR and CDR2 as FQNEAQ (reference sequence). The trim removed 3 bases at V and 5 bases at J, leaving 15 bases unmatched. The CDR3 loop is CASSFTRQGASRVTEAFF. The CDR3 DNA reads TGTGCCAGCAGCTTTACTCGACAGGGGGCTTCGCGTGTGACTGAAGCTTTCTTT.

The rearrangement uses TRBV5-1 and TRBJ2-7, with 13 bases matching TRBD2. Germline CDR1 reads SGHRS; CDR2 reads YFSETQ. V shed 4 bases and J 3 bases; nucleotides not matched to a gene: 7. The CDR3 has 16 amino acids. The CDR3 protein is CASSMGTSGDIYEQYF. CDR3 sequence (DNA): TGCGCCAGCAGCATGGGGACTAGCGGGGACATCTACGAGCAGTACTTC.

This clone came up once. The chain is built from TRBV11-3 and TRBJ1-6, with TRBD1 matching 7 bases. The CDR3 totals 15 residues. The germline V gene encodes CDR1 SGHNT and CDR2 YENEEA. V gave up 0 bases and J gave up 6 bases; unmatched junction bases: 2. The CDR3 region has the DNA TGTGCCAGCAGCTTAGAGGGACAGAGTAATTCACCCCTCCACTTT. Translating it yields CASSLEGQSNSPLHF.

The chain employs TRBV7-9 and TRBJ2-5, with TRBD2 matching 8 bases. J was trimmed by 5 bases and V by 5 bases; bases with no gene match: 4. Germline CDR1 and CDR2: SEHNR and FQNEAQ (reference sequence). CDR3 size: 13 residues. The CDR3 region is CASSPGRAETQYF. Here the CDR3 DNA reads TGTGCCAGCAGCCCCGGGAGGGCCGAGACCCAGTACTTC.

This clone showed up just once. The gene calls are TRBV4-1 and TRBJ2-7, with TRBD2 identical over 10 bases. The germline gives CDR1 MGHRA, CDR2 YSYEKL. The CDR3 has 14 residues. The J segment lost 3 bases and the V segment lost 1 base, leaving 0 bases of the junction unmatched. The CDR3 loop reads CASSQGTSGYEQYF. CDR3 in DNA: TGCGCCAGCAGCCAAGGGACTAGCGGCTACGAGCAGTACTTC.

The chain has TRBV6-5 and TRBJ1-4; 9 nucleotides line up with TRBD1. Germline CDR1 is MNHEY and CDR2 is SVGAGI. V shed 4 bases, J shed 5 bases, and the junction held 5 bases outside the gene matches. CDR3 length: 15 amino acids. The CDR3 is CASSLFGTGNEKLFF. The CDR3 DNA reads as TGTGCCAGCAGTTTGTTCGGGACAGGGAATGAAAAACTGTTTTTT.

V and J are TRBV12-5 and TRBJ1-2; D perhaps matches TRBD1 (6 bases). This CDR3 has 16 amino acids. Trimming cost V 0 bases and J 0 bases, with 11 bases left between them. Germline CDR1 is LGHNT and CDR2 is FRNRAP. DNA of the CDR3: TGTGCTAGTGGTTTGGTATTCGCAGGGGCTAACTATGGCTACACCTTC. This gives the protein CASGLVFAGANYGYTF.